This TCR beta chain stems from a study of vaccination and CD4 T cells after COVID-19. CDR1 and CDR2 from the germline V gene are DFQATT and SNEGSKA (reference sequence). The CDR3 length is 15 residues. V lost 6 bases, J lost 4 bases, and 19 bases lay in between. The sample's treatment: roughly 10-day PBMC culture with coronavirus spike peptide pools or control peptides (ViraFEST assay). Once obtained from cultured CD4+ T cells, the DNA was sequenced using the Oncomine TCR Beta short-read assay. TCRdb independently ran MiXCR on the PCR reads; one entry per CDR3 protein. The data show roughly 13,000 distinct CDR3 sequences, 62% seen once. About this clonotype itself: Its antigen is undetermined.

Sequencing used CD4+ T cells from blood, cultured in vitro. The TCR originated in a human donor who had recovered from COVID-19. V is TRBV20-1 and J is TRBJ2-1; possibly TRBD2 for D (6 bases). The CDR3 DNA reads as TGCAGTGCGAGACTTAGCGGTCTGAGTTACAATGAGCAGTTCTTC. Its protein is CSARLSGLSYNEQFF.